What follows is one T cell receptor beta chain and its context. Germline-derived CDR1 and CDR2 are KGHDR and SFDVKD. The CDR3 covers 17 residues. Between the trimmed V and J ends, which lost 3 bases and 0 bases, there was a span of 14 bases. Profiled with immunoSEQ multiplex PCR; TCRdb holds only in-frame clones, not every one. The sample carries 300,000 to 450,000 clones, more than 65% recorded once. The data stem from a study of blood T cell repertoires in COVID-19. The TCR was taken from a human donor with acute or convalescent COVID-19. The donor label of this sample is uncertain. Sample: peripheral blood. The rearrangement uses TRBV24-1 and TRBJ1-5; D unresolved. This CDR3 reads CATSDPARGHSNQPQHF. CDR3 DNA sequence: TGTGCCACCAGTGATCCCGCCAGAGGCCATAGCAATCAGCCCCAGCATTTT.